The present T cell receptor (beta chain) was sequenced within a study of blood T cell repertoires in COVID-19 (dated by TCRdb to 2020 to 2021). Background for the entire study: Samples from collaborators originated in the United States, Italy and Spain and spanned both the acute and convalescent phases of COVID-19. Subjects who had been exposed to COVID-19, were actively infected with it, or had recovered from it provided the deeply sampled blood TCRbeta repertoires that made up the dataset. HLA class I and class II types, where available, came from metadata supplied by the sample provider rather than from assay-based typing. Sample metadata almost always included a de-identified subject ID, COVID-19 status, age in years and sex. The prospective study material was composed of cDNA or gDNA derived from T cells, B-cell-depleted T cells, or PBMCs. Samples came from the ongoing ImmuneRACE study (first 160 participants) plus 1,254 subjects from 6 global collaborators. The repertoires were released in a freely available public database meant as a resource for research on the immune response to SARS-CoV-2.

The CDR3 spans 11 residues, from the cysteine through the phenylalanine. The only DNA kept is the CDR3, 33 bases in frame from the first base. CDR1 and CDR2, per the germline V gene, are ENHRY and SYGVKD. V is shortened by 10 bases, J by 4 bases, and the region joining them spans 11 bases. Summary of the overall study and its limitations: The amount of clinical and demographic metadata varied by source and participant and was provided uncurated.

A word on this clone: What this receptor recognizes is not known. No qualities accompany the bases; no much larger clone lies one base away.

Each collaborating institution followed its own protocols to collect whole blood in K2EDTA tubes. For TCRbeta analysis, collaborator samples were shipped as frozen whole blood, as isolated PBMCs, or as DNA extracted from either sample type. TCRbeta CDR3 regions were amplified from genomic DNA using the immunoSEQ Assay, a bias-controlled multiplex PCR. Per the original workflow: The number of nucleated cells in each sample was estimated by amplification of reference gene primers within the assay. To quantify the absolute abundance of each unique TCRbeta CDR3 rearrangement, sequence reads were collapsed and filtered. For each sample, productive Simpson clonality was calculated as the square root of Simpson's diversity index across productive rearrangements. The table was pulled from immuneACCESS by TCRdb, which kept in-frame rearrangements only. Such tables lose some clones; where checked, under half of the loss comes from unresolved V genes, and the rest has no known cause. V, J and clone size derive from that table, while D and trimming were established from the DNA sequence. This sample holds roughly 120,000 clones; around 79% were observed only once. Of the sample, roughly 2.6% is held by the ten largest clones.

The sequence links TRBV10-3 to TRBJ2-7; the best D guess is TRBD1, with 6 bases matching. The specimen was peripheral blood. The receptor was derived from a man aged 50 to 59 with acute or convalescent COVID-19. In nucleotides, the sequence is TGTGCCACCATGGACAGTTACGAGCAGTACTTC. Its amino acids are CATMDSYEQYF.